The rows below give T cell receptor beta chains drawn from one sample of a study of blood T cell repertoires in COVID-19. Only in-frame clones appear in the TCRdb table, and some are missing; sequencing was by immunoSEQ multiplex PCR. The table includes roughly 95,000 clones, about 86% detected once. Source material: peripheral blood. The receptors shown here come from a man aged 55 to 70 with acute or convalescent COVID-19. Each CDR3 is given with its conserved first and last residue. The order of the fields is J gene, clone size, V gene, CDR3 protein. Clone size, where shown, is once, few, many, or a class for clones that have expanded.

>TRBJ2-5|NA|TRBV7-2
CASSLARRDQETQYF
>TRBJ2-1|NA|TRBV6-5
CASSLQGARMGEQFF
>TRBJ1-4|NA|TRBV25-1
CASSEKGGWEKLFF
>TRBJ2-3|NA|TRBV3-1/TRBV3-2
CASSLRLVADTQYF
>TRBJ2-5|NA|TRBV27
CASSLAGGLKTQYF
>TRBJ2-7|NA|TRBV19
CASSIGAAATYEQYF
>TRBJ1-2|NA|TRBV7-8
CASSLGQGNYGYTF
>TRBJ2-6|NA|TRBV13
CASSPGTGGSGANVLTF
>TRBJ1-4|NA|TRBV3-1/TRBV3-2
CASSQAPGQTIYEKLFF
>TRBJ2-6|once|TRBV3-1/TRBV3-2
CASSQDRGTGANVLTF
>TRBJ1-2|NA|TRBV3-1/TRBV3-2
CASRRGSSNYGYTF
>TRBJ2-1|NA|TRBV10-1
CASSPALAGGFNEQFF
>TRBJ1-1|NA|TRBV3-1/TRBV3-2
CASSPTPGDTEAFF
>TRBJ2-7|NA|TRBV6-6
CASSRYPRDIYSYEQYF
>TRBJ2-5|NA|TRBV15
CATSSYIAETQYF
>TRBJ2-3|NA|TRBV7-2
CASSSTGGLSDTQYF
>TRBJ1-1|NA|TRBV18
CASSPSGNTEAFF
>TRBJ1-5|NA|TRBV19
CASSTTGTQHF
>TRBJ2-1|NA|TRBV5-1
CASSLDRVTSRNEQFF
>TRBJ1-1|NA|TRBV20-1
CSARDTEAFF
>TRBJ2-7|NA|TRBV7-2
CASSLVGAYSYEQYF
>TRBJ1-2|NA|TRBV19
CASSFGQEGGYTF
>TRBJ2-5|NA|TRBV7-3
CASSLLARETQYF
>TRBJ2-2|NA|TRBV5-1
CASSLGGRAGATGELFF
>TRBJ2-2|NA|TRBV2
CASPETKRGTGELFF
>TRBJ1-2|NA|TRBV5-1
CASTFYTGTGSSLSGYTF
>TRBJ2-3|once|TRBV7-9
CASSWGLAGGPDTQYF
>TRBJ1-5|few|TRBV4-2
CASSQTGTNNQPQHF
>TRBJ2-1|NA|TRBV9
CASSVTGLAGGGPNEQFF
>TRBJ1-5|NA|TRBV27
CASSLSPDSYQPQHF
>TRBJ1-6|few|TRBV9
CASSHPSYNSPLHF
>TRBJ2-1|few|TRBV6-5
CASSPGTANEQFF
>TRBJ2-7|NA|TRBV27
CVTRQGYEQYF